These 7 T cell receptor beta chains came from one sample sequenced in a study of neurological immune-mediated disorders. One entry per CDR3 protein results from TCRdb running MiXCR on the 5' RACE reads. This table holds about 25,000 distinct CDR3 sequences, about an eighth found once. Sequencing was carried out using PBMCs. The origin of the receptors is a woman aged 40 to 50 with HTLV-1-associated myelopathy (HAM/TSP).

This rearrangement joins TRBV19 to TRBJ2-5, with 8 positions matching TRBD1. CDR3 length equals 14 residues. The junction had 7 bases not matched to a gene; V was cut back by 5 bases and J by 5 bases. The germline V gene has CDR1 LNHDA and CDR2 SQIVND (reference sequence). The CDR3: CASSRQGRGETQYF. CDR3 nucleotide sequence: TGTGCCAGTAGTCGACAGGGGCGAGGGGAGACCCAGTACTTC.

This clonotype was recorded many times. V is TRBV5-1 and J is TRBJ2-3; 14 bases are a match to TRBD2. This CDR3 has 17 amino acids. V trimming: 2 bases; J trimming: 6 bases; junction bases outside the gene matches: 8. Germline-derived CDR1 and CDR2 are SGHRS and YFSETQ. CDR3 in amino acids: CASSFAGTSGGPDTQYF. The CDR3 DNA is TGCGCCAGCAGCTTCGCCGGGACTAGCGGGGGCCCGGATACGCAGTATTTT.

The table lists this clonotype with many counts. V and J are TRBV20-1 and TRBJ2-3, with 8 nucleotides matching TRBD2. The V segment lost 5 bases and the J segment 0 bases; nucleotides outside the gene matches: 7. The CDR3 is made up of 15 amino acids. CDR1 is DFQATT and CDR2 is SNEGSKA in the germline V gene (reference sequence). In DNA form, the CDR3 reads TGCAGTGCTGAGAGCGGGGGACCTAGCACAGATACGCAGTATTTT. Amino acids: CSAESGGPSTDTQYF.

There are many counts of this clonotype. The chain recombines TRBV3-1 with TRBJ1-1; D not certain. The V end was cut by 7 bases, the J end by 5 bases, with 8 bases between. CDR1 LGHDT and CDR2 YNNKEL come from the germline V gene (reference sequence). This CDR3 has 11 amino acids. CDR3 nucleotide sequence: TGTGCCAGCACCGGGCGGACTGAAGCTTTCTTT. Its protein product is CASTGRTEAFF.

In this sample, this clonotype turned up many times. The chain joins TRBV5-1 to TRBJ2-5; possible D gene TRBD1, 6 bases. Germline CDR1 SGHRS, CDR2 YFSETQ. This CDR3 is 13 amino acids long. Trimming stripped 7 bases from V and 5 bases from J, with 15 bases between. The CDR3 reads CASFGQSGETQYF. In DNA form, the CDR3 reads TGCGCCAGCTTCGGACAGTCCGGGGAGACCCAGTACTTC. Full variable domain (rest looked up from reference TRBV5-1 and TRBJ2-5): KAGVTQTPRYLIKTRGQQVTLSCSPISGHRSVSWYQQTPGQGLQFLFEYFSETQRNKGNFPGRFSGRQFSNSRSEMNVSTLELGDSALYLCASFGQSGETQYFGPGTRLLVL.

This clonotype was counted at least ten times. The V call is TRBV7-3, the J call TRBJ1-1; possible D gene TRBD1, 5 bases. V was clipped by 2 bases and J by 6 bases, with 13 bases between them. The germline V gene has CDR1 SGHTA and CDR2 FQGTGA. The CDR3 runs to 14 residues. Here the CDR3 reads CASSLGARGSEAFF. The CDR3 region has the DNA TGTGCCAGCAGCTTAGGGGCAAGGGGCTCTGAAGCTTTCTTT.

At least ten counts were recorded for this clonotype. This chain connects TRBV12-3 or TRBV12-4 to TRBJ2-2; TRBD2 aligns across 9 bases. Trimming cost V 8 bases and J 4 bases; bases outside gene matches: 5. This CDR3 has 14 residues. The CDR3 loop is CASGNSGGTGELFF. The CDR3 coding sequence is TGTGCCAGCGGGAATAGCGGGGGCACCGGGGAGCTGTTTTTT.